The entry below gives a single T cell receptor (beta chain) sequence along with its context. Germline V gene sequence: CDR1 LGHDT, CDR2 YNNKEL (reference sequence). This CDR3 spans 15 amino acids. Trimming took 4 bases from V and 0 from J; bases not matched to a gene: 4. This record belongs to a study of blood T cell repertoires in COVID-19. About the study: Samples came from the United States, Italy and Spain, spanning acute and convalescent COVID-19. T cells, B-cell-depleted T cells, or PBMCs supplied cDNA or gDNA.

Per the original data handling: Estimates of nucleated cell counts were drawn from the amplification of reference gene primers. Only in-frame clones appear in the TCRdb table, and some are missing; sequencing was by immunoSEQ multiplex PCR. V and J calls and clone size are given by that table; D and trimming were obtained from the DNA. The table lists roughly 240,000 clones, 87% of them singletons, with 2.5% to 3% in the top ten. Sequencing was done on a sample of PBMCs or T cells enriched from blood (not recorded which). The rearrangement joins TRBV3-1 (or the pseudogene TRBV3-2) to TRBJ1-1, with 8 bases that match TRBD1. This receptor was obtained from a woman in her thirties with acute COVID-19. CDR3 loop: CASSPPGGLNTEAFF. Here the CDR3 DNA reads TGTGCCAGCAGCCCCCCAGGGGGCTTGAACACTGAAGCTTTCTTT.